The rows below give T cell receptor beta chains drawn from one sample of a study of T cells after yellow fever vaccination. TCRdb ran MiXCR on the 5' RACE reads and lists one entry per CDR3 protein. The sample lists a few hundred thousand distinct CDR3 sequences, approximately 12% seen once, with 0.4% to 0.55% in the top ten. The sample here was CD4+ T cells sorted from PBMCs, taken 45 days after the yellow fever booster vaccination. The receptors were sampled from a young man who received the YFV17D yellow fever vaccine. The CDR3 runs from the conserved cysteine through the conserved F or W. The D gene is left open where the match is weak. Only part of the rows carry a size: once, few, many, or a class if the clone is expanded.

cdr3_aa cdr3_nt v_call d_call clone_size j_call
CASSFWSGLRNNEQFF TGTGCCAGCAGCTTTTGGTCAGGCCTCCGGAACAATGAGCAGTTCTTC TRBV5-6 - - TRBJ2-1
CASSLAWQGGGELFF TGTGCCAGCAGCTTAGCGTGGCAGGGAGGCGGGGAGCTGTTTTTT TRBV7-2 - few TRBJ2-2
CASSLGTVNTEAFF TGTGCCAGCAGCTTAGGGACAGTGAACACTGAAGCTTTCTTT TRBV7-2 - many TRBJ1-1
CCARDRQLSGYYNEQFF TGCTGTGCTAGAGATCGCCAATTAAGCGGGTACTACAATGAGCAGTTCTTC TRBV20-1 - - TRBJ2-1
CASSLVGGLETKYF TGTGCCAGCAGCTTAGTAGGGGGTCTCGAGACCAAGTACTTC TRBV7-9 - - TRBJ2-5
CASSQADRGSSYEQYF TGCGCCAGCAGTCAAGCGGACAGGGGGAGCTCCTACGAGCAGTACTTC TRBV23-1 TRBD1 few TRBJ2-7
CASSLPLSGQIDTQYF TGCGCCAGCAGCTTACCATTATCGGGACAGATCGATACGCAGTATTTT TRBV5-1 TRBD1 - TRBJ2-3
CAISESKDQPQHF TGTGCCATCAGTGAGTCGAAGGATCAGCCCCAGCATTTT TRBV10-3 - - TRBJ1-5
CASKIDRGPIMNTEAFF TGTGCCAGCAAAATAGACAGGGGGCCAATAATGAACACTGAAGCTTTCTTT TRBV6-1 TRBD1 few TRBJ1-1
CASSYPSAEQFF TGTGCCAGCTCGTACCCTAGCGCCGAGCAGTTCTTC TRBV18 - few TRBJ2-1
CASSKKGGHTNEQFF TGTGCCAGTAGCAAAAAGGGAGGGCATACCAATGAGCAGTTCTTC TRBV19 TRBD2 few TRBJ2-1
CSASQGARSNQPQHF TGCAGTGCTTCACAGGGGGCGCGGAGCAATCAGCCCCAGCATTTT TRBV20-1 TRBD1 - TRBJ1-5
CASSRQAARTDTQYF TGTGCCAGCTCGCGACAGGCGGCGCGCACAGATACGCAGTATTTT TRBV18 - - TRBJ2-3
CATSRDRLTETQYF TGTGCCACCAGCAGAGATCGTTTAACGGAGACCCAGTACTTC TRBV15 - few TRBJ2-5
CASSYPRLVTDTQYF TGTGCCAGCAGCTACCCCAGACTAGTTACAGATACGCAGTATTTT TRBV7-8 - - TRBJ2-3